A few counts support the clone carrying this T cell receptor beta chain. These data come from a study of T-cell memory formation after mild COVID-19. V lost 1 base and J lost 4, with 9 bases in between. This CDR3 is 14 amino acids long. From the 5' RACE reads, TCRdb called clonotypes with MiXCR, one entry per CDR3 protein. The sample includes hundreds of thousands of distinct CDR3 sequences, over 15% of them seen just once. The chain joins TRBV12-3 or TRBV12-4 to TRBJ2-3, with D perhaps TRBD2 (5 bases). The receptor was isolated from an adult woman who had mild COVID-19 (a few samples of this study predate the infection). Cell type and time point are not known. Sequenced material: PBMCs or a T cell subset sorted from them (not recorded which). Here the CDR3 reads CASSLGASSDTQYF. The CDR3 DNA is TGTGCCAGCAGTTTAGGGGCTAGCTCAGATACGCAGTATTTT.